This note documents a single TCR beta chain sequence. The entry originates in a study of blood T cell repertoires in COVID-19. Study details: Samples of COVID-19 (acute and convalescent) were obtained from the United States, Italy and Spain.

A Seattle source enrolled patients during active infection and followed them longitudinally. Germline-derived CDR1 and CDR2 are SNHLY and FYNNEI. V lost 5 bases and J lost 3, with 2 bases in between. The CDR3 is made up of 10 amino acids. Per the original methods: Estimation of nucleated cell counts relied on the amplification of reference gene primers. Libraries were prepared by immunoSEQ multiplex PCR; TCRdb keeps only in-frame clonotypes and omits some of them. The D gene and trimming were derived from the DNA, and the V and J assignments and clone size from that table. The sample shows roughly 440,000 clones, around 88% of them seen only once.

The V and J genes are TRBV2 and TRBJ2-7; D unclear. Sequencing used peripheral blood. This receptor was identified in a woman aged 50 to 60 with COVID-19, enrolled during active disease. The CDR3 reads CASSLYEQYF. CDR3 DNA: TGTGCCAGCAGTCTCTACGAGCAGTACTTC.